Given below is one TCR beta chain in context. What antigen it recognizes has not been identified. It has no much larger one-base neighbor in the sample; base qualities were not kept. Other DNA sequences of this sample code for an identical CDR3. This record belongs to a study of blood T cell repertoires in COVID-19 (dated by TCRdb to between 2020 and 2021). About the study as a whole: Samples from collaborators originated in the United States, Italy and Spain and spanned both the acute and convalescent phases of COVID-19. Sample metadata almost always included a de-identified subject ID, COVID-19 status, age in years and sex. The repertoires were released in a freely available public database intended as a resource for research on the immune response to SARS-CoV-2. Samples were obtained from the ongoing ImmuneRACE study (first 160 participants) and from over 1,000 subjects provided by 6 global collaborators. Subjects who had been exposed to COVID-19, were actively infected with it, or had recovered from it provided the deeply sampled blood TCRbeta repertoires that made up the dataset. The material from the prospective study consisted of cDNA or gDNA derived from T cells, B-cell-depleted T cells, or PBMCs. Where available, HLA class I and class II types were obtained from metadata supplied by the sample provider rather than from assay-based typing. Paper-wide results and their limitations: The quantity of clinical and demographic metadata differed by source and by participant and was supplied without curation.

In the prospective study, participants were about 18 to 100 years old, resided in 24 geographic areas of the United States, and were enrolled through a virtual design. In the prospective study, participants were assigned to cohorts based on the clinical history participants reported in a screening survey and a study questionnaire. Recovered participants in ImmuneRACE Cohort 3 were defined as having two consecutive negative NP/OP PCR tests, clearance from a healthcare professional, or resolution of symptoms. In the prospective study, whole blood, serum and a nasopharyngeal or oropharyngeal swab were collected from each participant by mobile phlebotomists. Over an approximately two-month period, participants in the prospective study had the option of providing additional blood draws and questionnaires. Prospective study blood samples were shipped either frozen or at room temperature before DNA extraction.

TCRbeta CDR3 regions were amplified from genomic DNA using the immunoSEQ Assay, a bias-controlled multiplex PCR. The study's own analysis went as follows. The number of nucleated cells in each sample was estimated by amplification of reference gene primers within the assay. Sequence reads were collapsed and filtered to measure the absolute abundance of every unique TCRbeta CDR3 rearrangement. Productive Simpson clonality was computed per sample as the square root of Simpson's diversity index over productive rearrangements. TCRdb carries this immuneACCESS record with in-frame sequences only. Its versions omit some clonotypes, under half of them owing to an unresolved V gene in the studies checked, with the rest unexplained. V, J and clone size are taken as reported in that table, and D and trimming were inferred from the DNA itself. Counted in this sample were a few hundred thousand clones; about 90% of them appeared once. Around 3% of the sample goes to the ten largest clones.

The sample was PBMCs or T cells enriched from blood (not recorded which). The source is a woman younger than 45 who had recovered from COVID-19.

The CDR3 sequence is CASSLDGGNTEAFF. The sequenced DNA is TGCGCCAGCAGCTTGGACGGGGGGAACACTGAAGCTTTCTTT. The V and J genes are TRBV5-1 and TRBJ1-1; TRBD1 is perhaps the D gene, given 5 matching bases. CDR3 length: 14 amino acids, cysteine to phenylalanine. CDR3 DNA is the only sequence kept; it has 42 bases, read in frame from the first base. CDR1 and CDR2 (SGHRS, YFSETQ) derive from the germline V gene. V and J are truncated by 0 bases and 1 base respectively, leaving an intervening sequence of 7 bases.